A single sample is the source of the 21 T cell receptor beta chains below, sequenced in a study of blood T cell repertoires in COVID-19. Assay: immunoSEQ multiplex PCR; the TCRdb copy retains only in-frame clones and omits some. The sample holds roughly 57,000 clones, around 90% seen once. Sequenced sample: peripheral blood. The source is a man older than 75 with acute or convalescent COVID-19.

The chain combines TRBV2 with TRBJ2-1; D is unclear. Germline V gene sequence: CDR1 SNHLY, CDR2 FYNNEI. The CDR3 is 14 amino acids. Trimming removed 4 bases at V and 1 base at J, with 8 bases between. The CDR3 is CASSVLPSYNEQFF. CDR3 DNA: TGTGCCAGCAGTGTACTGCCGTCCTACAATGAGCAGTTCTTC.

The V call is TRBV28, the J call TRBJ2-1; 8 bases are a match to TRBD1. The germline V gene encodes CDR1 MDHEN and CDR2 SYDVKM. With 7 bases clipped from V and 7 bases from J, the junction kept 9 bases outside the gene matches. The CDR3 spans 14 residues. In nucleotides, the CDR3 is TGTGCCAGCATAGGCAGGGGGCTCTCGAATGAGCAGTTCTTC. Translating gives CASIGRGLSNEQFF.

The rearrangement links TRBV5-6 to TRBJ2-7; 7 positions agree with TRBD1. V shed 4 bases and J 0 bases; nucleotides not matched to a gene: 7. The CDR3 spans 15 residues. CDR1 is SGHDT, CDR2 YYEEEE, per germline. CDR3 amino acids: CASSKGQVSSYEQYF. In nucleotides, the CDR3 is TGTGCCAGCAGCAAAGGACAGGTGAGCTCCTACGAGCAGTACTTC.

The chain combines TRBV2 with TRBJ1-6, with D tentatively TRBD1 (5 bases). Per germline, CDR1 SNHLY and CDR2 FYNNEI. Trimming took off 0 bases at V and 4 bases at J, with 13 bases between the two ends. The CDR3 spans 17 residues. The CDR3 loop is CASSEAGRTTYNSPLHF. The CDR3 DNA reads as TGTGCCAGCAGTGAAGCGGGGCGGACCACTTATAATTCACCCCTCCACTTT.

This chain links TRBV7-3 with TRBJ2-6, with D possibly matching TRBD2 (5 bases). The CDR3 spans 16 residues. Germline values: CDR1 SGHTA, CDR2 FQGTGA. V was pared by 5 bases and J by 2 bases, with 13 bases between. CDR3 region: CASSIHEGAGANVLTF. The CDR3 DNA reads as TGTGCCAGCAGCATTCACGAGGGAGCTGGGGCCAACGTCCTGACTTTC.

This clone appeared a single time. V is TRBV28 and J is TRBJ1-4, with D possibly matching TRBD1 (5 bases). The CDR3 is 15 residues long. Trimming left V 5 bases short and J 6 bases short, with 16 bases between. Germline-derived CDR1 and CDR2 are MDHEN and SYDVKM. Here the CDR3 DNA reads TGTGCCAGCAGTGGCCCCTCGCGGGGGGATGAAAAACTGTTTTTT. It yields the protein CASSGPSRGDEKLFF.

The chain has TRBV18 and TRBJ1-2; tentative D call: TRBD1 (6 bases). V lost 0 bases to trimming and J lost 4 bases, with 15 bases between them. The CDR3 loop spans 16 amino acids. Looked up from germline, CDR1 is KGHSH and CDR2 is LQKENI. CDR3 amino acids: CASSPPNPTGLYGYTF. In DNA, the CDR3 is TGTGCCAGCTCACCACCAAATCCGACAGGCCTCTATGGCTACACCTTC.

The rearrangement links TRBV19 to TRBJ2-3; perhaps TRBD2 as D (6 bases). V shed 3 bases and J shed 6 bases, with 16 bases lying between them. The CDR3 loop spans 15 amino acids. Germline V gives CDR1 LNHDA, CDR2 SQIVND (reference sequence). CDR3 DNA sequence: TGTGCCAGTAGTATCCCGGGAGCCCAGAGGGATACGCAGTATTTT. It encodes CASSIPGAQRDTQYF.

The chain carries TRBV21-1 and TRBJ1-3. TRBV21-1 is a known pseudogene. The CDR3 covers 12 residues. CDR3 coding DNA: TGTGCCAGGAGGGCTAACGGAAACACCATATATTTT. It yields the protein CARRANGNTIYF.

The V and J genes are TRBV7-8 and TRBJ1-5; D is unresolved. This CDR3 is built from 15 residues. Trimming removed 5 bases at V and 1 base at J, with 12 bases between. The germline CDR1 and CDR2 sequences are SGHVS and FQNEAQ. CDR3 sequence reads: CASSRDWESNQPQHF. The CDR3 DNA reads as TGTGCCAGCAGCCGAGATTGGGAGAGCAATCAGCCCCAGCATTTT.

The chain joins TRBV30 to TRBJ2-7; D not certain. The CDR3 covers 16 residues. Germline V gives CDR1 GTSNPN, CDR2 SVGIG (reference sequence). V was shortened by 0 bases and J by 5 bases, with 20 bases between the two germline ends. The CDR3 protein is CAWSVPLVFVANEQYF. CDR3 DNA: TGTGCCTGGAGTGTTCCTTTGGTTTTTGTCGCGAACGAGCAGTACTTC.

The CDR3 loop is CASSVLGQTNSPLHF. CDR3 nucleotide sequence: TGTGCCAGCAGCGTATTGGGACAGACGAATTCACCCCTCCACTTT. The gene calls are TRBV9 and TRBJ1-6, with 7 bases matching TRBD1. The V gene end was trimmed by 1 base and the J gene end by 7 bases; junction bases not matched to a gene: 5. This CDR3 comprises 15 residues. The germline V gene encodes CDR1 SGDLS and CDR2 YYNGEE.

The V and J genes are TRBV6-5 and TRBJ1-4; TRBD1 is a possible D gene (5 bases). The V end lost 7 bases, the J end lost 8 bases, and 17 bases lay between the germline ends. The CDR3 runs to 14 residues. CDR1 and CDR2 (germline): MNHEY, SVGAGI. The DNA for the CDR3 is TGTGCCAGCAAACGCGGGACCCTGGGGGAAAAACTGTTTTTT. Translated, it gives CASKRGTLGEKLFF.

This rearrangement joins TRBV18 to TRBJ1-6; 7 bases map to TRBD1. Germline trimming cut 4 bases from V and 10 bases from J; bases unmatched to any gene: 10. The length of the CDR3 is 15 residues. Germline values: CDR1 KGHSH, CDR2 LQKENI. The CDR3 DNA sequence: TGTGCCAGCTCACTCTCAGACAGGGAGAACTCACCCCTCCACTTT. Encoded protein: CASSLSDRENSPLHF.

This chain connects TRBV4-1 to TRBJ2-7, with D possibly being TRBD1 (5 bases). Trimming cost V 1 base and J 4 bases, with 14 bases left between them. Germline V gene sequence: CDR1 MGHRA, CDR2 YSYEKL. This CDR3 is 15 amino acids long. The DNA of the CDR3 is TGCGCCAGCAGCCAAGGTGAGCAGGGATTTTACGAGCAGTACTTC. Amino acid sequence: CASSQGEQGFYEQYF.

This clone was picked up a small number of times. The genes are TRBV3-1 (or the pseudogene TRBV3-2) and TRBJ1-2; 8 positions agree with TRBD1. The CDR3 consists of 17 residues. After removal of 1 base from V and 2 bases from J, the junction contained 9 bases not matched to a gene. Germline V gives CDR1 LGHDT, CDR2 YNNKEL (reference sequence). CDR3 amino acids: CASSQVGQVGPNYGYTF. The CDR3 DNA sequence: TGTGCCAGCAGCCAAGTGGGACAGGTGGGGCCAAACTATGGCTACACCTTC.

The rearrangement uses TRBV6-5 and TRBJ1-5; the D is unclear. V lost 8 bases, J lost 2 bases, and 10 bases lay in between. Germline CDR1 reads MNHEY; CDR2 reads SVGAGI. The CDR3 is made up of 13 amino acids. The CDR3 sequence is CASSSVGNQPQHF. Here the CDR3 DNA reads TGTGCCAGCTCTTCCGTAGGCAATCAGCCCCAGCATTTT.

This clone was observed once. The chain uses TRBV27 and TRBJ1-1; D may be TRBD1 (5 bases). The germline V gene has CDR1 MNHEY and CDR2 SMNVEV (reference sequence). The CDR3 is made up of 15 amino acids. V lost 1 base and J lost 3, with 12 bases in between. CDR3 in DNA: TGTGCCAGCAGTTTATTCCCCCAGGGTTACACTGAAGCTTTCTTT. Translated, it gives CASSLFPQGYTEAFF.

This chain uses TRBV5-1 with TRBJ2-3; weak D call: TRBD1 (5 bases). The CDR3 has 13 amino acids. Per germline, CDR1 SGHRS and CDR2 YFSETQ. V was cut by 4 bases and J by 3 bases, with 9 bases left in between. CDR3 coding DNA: TGCGCCAGCAGCAAGGACAATACAGATACGCAGTATTTT. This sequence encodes CASSKDNTDTQYF.

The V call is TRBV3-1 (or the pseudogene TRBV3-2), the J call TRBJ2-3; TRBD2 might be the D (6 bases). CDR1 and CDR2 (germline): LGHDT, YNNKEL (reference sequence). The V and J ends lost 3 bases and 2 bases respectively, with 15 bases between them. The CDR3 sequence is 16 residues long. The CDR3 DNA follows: TGTGCCAGCAGCCACGGGGGACGGGGGTACACAGATACGCAGTATTTT. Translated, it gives CASSHGGRGYTDTQYF.

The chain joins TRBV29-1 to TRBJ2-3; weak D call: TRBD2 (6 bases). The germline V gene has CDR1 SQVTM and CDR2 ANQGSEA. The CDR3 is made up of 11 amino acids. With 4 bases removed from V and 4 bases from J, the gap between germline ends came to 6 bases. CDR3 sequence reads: CSVGGADTQYF. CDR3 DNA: TGCAGCGTTGGGGGGGCAGATACGCAGTATTTT.